This T cell receptor beta chain was found in a study of T cell responses to AZD1222 COVID-19 vaccine. Study results and caveats: Females outnumbered males among donors, who were mostly white British; clonal diversity was possibly underestimated. Distributed over spike, vaccine-associated CD4 TCRs predominated at 160-218 and 743-854. In the spike-specific TCR repertoire, nearly half reportedly target unmutated variant regions.

As regards this clone: Its specificity is not known.

The table came from immunoSEQ multiplex PCR; TCRdb's copy has only in-frame clones and leaves some out. The table records 250,000 to 300,000 clones, around 93% of them present only once. Researchers grouped second doses given at about 4 or about 12 weeks into one pool. This specimen was peripheral blood, taken 28 days after the second AZD1222 dose. This sequence was found in an adult who received the AZD1222 COVID-19 vaccine.

The CDR3: CASSLRPEDWSQAFF. CDR3 nucleotides: TGTGCCAGCAGCTTACGCCCGGAGGATTGGTCCCAAGCTTTCTTT. The chain carries TRBV13 and TRBJ1-1; D is ambiguous. The CDR3 sequence is 15 residues long. V was trimmed by 2 bases and J by 9 bases, leaving 19 bases between them. In germline, CDR1 is PRHDT, CDR2 FYEKMQ (reference sequence).